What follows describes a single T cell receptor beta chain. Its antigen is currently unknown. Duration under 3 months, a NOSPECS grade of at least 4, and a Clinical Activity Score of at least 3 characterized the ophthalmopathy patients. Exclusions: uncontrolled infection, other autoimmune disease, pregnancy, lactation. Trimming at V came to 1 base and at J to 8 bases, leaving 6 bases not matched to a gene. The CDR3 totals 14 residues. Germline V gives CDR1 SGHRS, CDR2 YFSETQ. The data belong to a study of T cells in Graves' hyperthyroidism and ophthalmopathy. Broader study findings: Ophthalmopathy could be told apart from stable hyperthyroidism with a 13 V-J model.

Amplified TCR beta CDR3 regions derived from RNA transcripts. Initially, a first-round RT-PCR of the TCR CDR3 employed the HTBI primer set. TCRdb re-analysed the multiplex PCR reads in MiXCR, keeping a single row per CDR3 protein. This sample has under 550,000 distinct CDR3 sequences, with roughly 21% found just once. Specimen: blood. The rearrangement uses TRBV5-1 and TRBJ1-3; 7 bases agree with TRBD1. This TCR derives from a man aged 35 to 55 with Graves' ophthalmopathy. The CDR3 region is CASSLQVQGDTIYF. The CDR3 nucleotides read TGCGCCAGCAGCTTGCAGGTTCAGGGGGACACCATATATTTT.